These 8 T cell receptor beta chains share one sample of origin, sequenced in a study of immune heterogeneity within non-small cell lung tumors. The TCR beta CDR3 region underwent multiplex PCR amplification with 32 V and 13 J primers. One entry per CDR3 protein results from TCRdb running MiXCR on the multiplex PCR reads. The table has some 31,000 distinct CDR3 sequences, about 29% seen once. Bulk tumor genomic DNA (around 600 ng per sample) served as template. Widely spaced biopsies, several per primary tumor, were obtained at surgery. Untreated, newly diagnosed non-small cell lung cancer patients underwent curative surgery. Sequenced sample: lung tumor tissue. These receptor sequences come from a man aged 40-49 years with non-small cell lung cancer.

This clonotype was seen only a few times. The chain's CDR3 is CASKRQGQETQYF. The CDR3 coding sequence is TGTGCCAGCAAAAGACAGGGGCAAGAGACCCAGTACTTC. The chain employs TRBV6-1 and TRBJ2-5; 8 nucleotides line up with TRBD1. The V and J ends lost 7 bases and 2 bases, in that order; junction bases with no gene match: 3. The CDR3 runs 13 residues. The germline CDR1 and CDR2 sequences are MNHNS and SASEGT.

The rearrangement links TRBV5-1 to TRBJ2-5, with TRBD1 matching over 8 bases. Per the germline V gene, CDR1 is SGHRS and CDR2 is YFSETQ. The V gene end was trimmed by 4 bases and the J gene end by 5 bases; junction bases not matched to a gene: 10. The CDR3 covers 15 residues. CDR3 protein: CASSGARGLGETQYF. CDR3 nucleotides: TGCGCCAGCAGCGGGGCCAGGGGGCTGGGGGAGACCCAGTACTTC.

There are a few counts of this clonotype. The chain joins TRBV15 to TRBJ1-2; weak D call: TRBD1 (6 bases). Trimming left V 3 bases short and J 3 bases short, with 20 bases between. The CDR3 consists of 17 residues. From germline, CDR1 is LNHNV and CDR2 YYDKDF (reference sequence). The CDR3 DNA reads as TGTGCCACCAGCAGCCCAGGACAGTGTTCGATAGACTATGGCTACACCTTC. Its translation: CATSSPGQCSIDYGYTF.

As concerns this clonotype: Just one base apart from a much larger clone, this may be a read error. The chain joins TRBV6-2 or TRBV6-3 to TRBJ2-7, with 8 bases aligning to TRBD1. V lost 4 bases, J lost 7 bases, and 9 bases stayed unmatched. The CDR3 consists of 14 residues. The germline CDR1 and CDR2 sequences are MNHEY and SVGEGT. CDR3: CASSSPDRVEEQYF. The CDR3 DNA follows: TGTGCCAGCAGTTCCCCGGACAGGGTGGAAGAGCAGTACTTC.

This clonotype was found a few times. The junction departs from the called germline gene at one end, perhaps through a read error. This chain uses TRBV5-6 with TRBJ1-2; no reliable D call. The CDR3 runs 11 residues. CDR1 and CDR2 from the germline V gene are SGHDT and YYEEEE. The CDR3 DNA sequence: TGTGCCAGCAGCTTGGCGCAAGTCACAGTCTTC. It yields the protein CASSLAQVTVF.

With respect to this clonotype: A single base separates this from a much larger clone, so it may be a read error. Because the CDR3 is missing its conserved closing phenylalanine or tryptophan, this is likely a read error. The chain combines TRBV19 with TRBJ1-2, with D unresolved. The CDR3 spans 12 residues. From germline, CDR1 is LNHDA and CDR2 SQIVND (reference sequence). V dropped 3 bases and J dropped 8 bases, with 10 bases sitting between them. This CDR3 reads CASSISRRGYTL. CDR3 sequence (DNA): TGTGCCAGTAGTATTTCTCGACGGGGCTACACCTTA.

This clonotype was recorded a few times. The genes are TRBV5-1 and TRBJ1-1; D ambiguous. This CDR3 has 16 amino acids. Trimming shortened V by 4 bases and J by 0 bases, and 16 bases separated the two germline ends. Germline assignment: CDR1 SGHRS and CDR2 YFSETQ. The chain's CDR3 is CASSRGGSNMNTEAFF. The CDR3 DNA is TGCGCCAGCAGCCGGGGTGGGAGCAACATGAACACTGAAGCTTTCTTT.

Turning to this clonotype: Its ends do not fully match the called genes, so a read error is possible. This chain connects TRBV20-1 to TRBJ1-5, with D possibly being TRBD1 (5 bases). CDR3 length: 14 residues. Germline loops: CDR1 DFQATT, CDR2 SNEGSKA (reference sequence). The CDR3, as DNA: TGCAGTTCTAGCGGGGCAGCTAACTATCAGCCCCAGCATTTT. It specifies CSSSGAANYQPQHF.